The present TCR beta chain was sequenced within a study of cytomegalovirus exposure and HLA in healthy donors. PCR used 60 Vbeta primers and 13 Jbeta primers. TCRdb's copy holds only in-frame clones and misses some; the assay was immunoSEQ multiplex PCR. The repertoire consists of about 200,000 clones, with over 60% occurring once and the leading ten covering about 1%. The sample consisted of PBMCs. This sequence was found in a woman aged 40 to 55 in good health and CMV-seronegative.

The CDR3 is CASSFGTEETQYF. CDR3 coding DNA: TGTGCCAGCAGCTTCGGGACAGAAGAGACCCAGTACTTC. The chain couples TRBV7-3 to TRBJ2-5, with 7 bases aligning to TRBD1. Trimming at V came to 3 bases and at J to 3 bases, leaving 1 base not matched to a gene. Germline V gene lookup returns CDR1 SGHTA and CDR2 FQGTGA. The CDR3 runs 13 residues.